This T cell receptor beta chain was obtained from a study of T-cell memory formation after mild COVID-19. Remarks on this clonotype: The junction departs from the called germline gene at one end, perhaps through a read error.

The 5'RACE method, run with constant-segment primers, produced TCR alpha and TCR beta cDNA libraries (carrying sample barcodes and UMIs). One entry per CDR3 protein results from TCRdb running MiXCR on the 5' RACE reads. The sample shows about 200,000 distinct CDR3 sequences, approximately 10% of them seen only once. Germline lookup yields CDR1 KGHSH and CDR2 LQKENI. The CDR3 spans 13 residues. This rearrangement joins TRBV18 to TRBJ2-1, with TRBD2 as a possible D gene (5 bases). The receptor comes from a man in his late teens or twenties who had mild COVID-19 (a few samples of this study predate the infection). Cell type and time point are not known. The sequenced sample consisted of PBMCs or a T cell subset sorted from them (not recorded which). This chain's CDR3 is CASSPLGMNEQFF. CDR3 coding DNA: TGTGCCAGCTCTCCACTAGGAATGAATGAGCAGTTCTTC.